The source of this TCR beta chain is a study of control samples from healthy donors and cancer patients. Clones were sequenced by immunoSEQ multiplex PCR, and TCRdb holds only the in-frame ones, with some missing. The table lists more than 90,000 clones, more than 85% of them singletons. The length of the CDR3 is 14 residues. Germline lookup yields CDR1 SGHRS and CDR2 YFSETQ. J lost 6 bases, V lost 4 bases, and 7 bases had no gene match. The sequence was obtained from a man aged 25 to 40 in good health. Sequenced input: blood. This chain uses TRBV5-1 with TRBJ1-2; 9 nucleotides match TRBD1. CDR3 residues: CASSLHRTGDGYTF. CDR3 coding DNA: TGCGCCAGCAGCCTACACCGGACAGGGGATGGCTACACCTTC.